This T cell receptor beta chain was obtained from a study of T cells after yellow fever vaccination. Study-level results: Most primary-vaccination clones reappeared after the booster (96% CD4, around 88% CD8).

5'RACE template switching produced TCR cDNA carrying a universal primer site and UMIs. TCRdb re-called the 5' RACE reads through MiXCR, storing one row per CDR3 protein. This sample has about 550,000 distinct CDR3 sequences, with 15% to 20% found just once. The table lists this clonotype with a few counts. Its matching antigen is unknown. Germline V gene lookup returns CDR1 SGHRS and CDR2 YFSETQ. The CDR3 sequence is 18 residues long. J lost 2 bases, V lost 4 bases, and 10 bases had no gene match. This receptor was identified in a man aged 30 to 39 who received the YFV17D yellow fever vaccine. V usage is TRBV5-1 and J usage is TRBJ2-1; TRBD2 matches at 12 bases. The sample was PBMCs, taken 15 days after the yellow fever booster vaccination. As DNA, the CDR3 is TGCGCCAGCAGCCCGTTACAAGCTAGCGGGAGGGCCTACAATGAGCAGTTCTTC. This codes for CASSPLQASGRAYNEQFF.